The 29 T cell receptor beta chains below come from one sample, sequenced in a study of beta chain features in type 1 diabetes. Study results and limitations: TCRB CDR3s were moderately but significantly shorter in Type 1 diabetes patients in all four CD4+ subsets.

No antigen is known for these receptors. Every isolated RNA sample was fully reverse transcribed, so sequencing captured expressed TCRB transcripts. TCRdb keeps only in-frame clones here, not all; method: immunoSEQ multiplex PCR. The data contain 130,000 or so clones, around a sixth of them singletons. The sequencing input was central memory CD4+ T cells from blood. The source of these receptors is a man aged 18 to 30 with type 1 diabetes.

A few counts support this clone. The chain's CDR3 is CASTRTSGRENEQFF. CDR3 DNA sequence: TGCGCCAGCACCCGGACTAGCGGGAGGGAAAATGAGCAGTTCTTC. The chain is built from TRBV5-1 and TRBJ2-1; 15 nucleotides match TRBD2. The CDR3 is 15 amino acids. Germline V CDR1 and CDR2: SGHRS, YFSETQ. V lost 6 bases and J lost 7; bases outside the gene matches: 5. Supplemented by reference TRBV5-1 and TRBJ2-1, the full variable domain reads KAGVTQTPRYLIKTRGQQVTLSCSPISGHRSVSWYQQTPGQGLQFLFEYFSETQRNKGNFPGRFSGRQFSNSRSEMNVSTLELGDSALYLCASTRTSGRENEQFFGPGTRLTVL.

The chain recombines TRBV30 with TRBJ1-6; a weak D match, TRBD1 (5 bases). The CDR3 loop spans 13 amino acids. From germline, CDR1 is GTSNPN and CDR2 SVGIG (reference sequence). V was clipped by 5 bases and J by 10 bases, with 15 bases between them. CDR3 in amino acids: CAWCAQGFSPLHF. The CDR3 DNA follows: TGTGCCTGGTGTGCGCAGGGTTTCTCACCCCTCCACTTT.

This clone was detected only a few times. The V and J genes are TRBV7-9 and TRBJ2-5, with 10 bases that match TRBD1. V was clipped by 10 bases and J by 4 bases; unmatched bases: 12. The CDR3 runs to 15 residues. The V gene's germline CDR1 is SEHNR and CDR2 FQNEAQ (reference sequence). Here the CDR3 reads CATGQGSGSVETQYF. The CDR3 DNA is TGTGCCACGGGACAGGGGTCCGGAAGCGTAGAGACCCAGTACTTC.

J is TRBJ2-5 and V is TRBV19; either TRBD1 or TRBD2 may supply D (5 bases each). V was trimmed by 3 bases and J by 5 bases, leaving 19 bases between them. This CDR3 comprises 16 residues. In germline, CDR1 is LNHDA, CDR2 SQIVND (reference sequence). CDR3 residues: CASSIGGNPPLETQYF. The CDR3 DNA reads TGTGCCAGTAGTATTGGGGGTAACCCCCCGTTGGAGACCCAGTACTTC.

In this sample, this clone turned up a few times. The chain links TRBV18 to TRBJ2-1; D unclear. CDR1 is KGHSH and CDR2 is LQKENI in the germline V gene. The CDR3 totals 13 residues. The ends were cut back, 4 bases at V and 3 bases at J, with 7 bases in the middle. The CDR3 nucleotides are TGTGCCAGCTCACTCGTCGGCTACAATGAGCAGTTCTTC. Translating it yields CASSLVGYNEQFF.

This rearrangement joins TRBV27 to TRBJ2-5; 10 nucleotides line up with TRBD2. The CDR3 consists of 18 residues. Germline CDR1 and CDR2: MNHEY and SMNVEV (reference sequence). V lost 5 bases, J lost 1 base, and 13 bases stayed unmatched. As DNA, the CDR3 is TGTGCCAGCAGTCTGAGCCTCCTAGCGGGAGCCCCCCAAGAGACCCAGTACTTC. This codes for CASSLSLLAGAPQETQYF.

This clone was seen a handful of times. The rearrangement uses TRBV30 and TRBJ2-3; D gene unclear. Germline CDR1 is GTSNPN and CDR2 is SVGIG (reference sequence). With 0 bases removed from V and 6 bases from J, the gap between germline ends came to 7 bases. CDR3 length: 12 amino acids. In DNA, the CDR3 is TGTGCCTGGAGTGTAGCGCGGGATACGCAGTATTTT. The encoded protein is CAWSVARDTQYF.

This clone was counted only a few times. V is TRBV28 and J is TRBJ1-1, with a tentative D call TRBD1 (6 bases). V was shortened by 7 bases and J by 10 bases, with 13 bases between the two germline ends. In germline, CDR1 is MDHEN, CDR2 SYDVKM. The length of the CDR3 is 11 residues. The DNA of the CDR3 is TGTGCCAGCAACGGACAGTGGGGAGCTTTCTTT. Its protein is CASNGQWGAFF.

This clone has a handful of counts. The sample holds other DNA sequences that translate to the same CDR3. The V call is TRBV7-9, the J call TRBJ2-3; D remains ambiguous. V was trimmed by 1 base and J by 2 bases, leaving 7 bases between them. The CDR3 covers 14 residues. Germline V gene data show CDR1 as SEHNR and CDR2 as FQNEAQ (reference sequence). This CDR3 is CASSLGLSTDTQYF. Here the CDR3 DNA reads TGTGCCAGCAGCTTAGGTCTCTCCACAGATACGCAGTATTTT.

V gene TRBV19 combines with J gene TRBJ1-2, with D uncertain. The CDR3 totals 13 residues. The germline V gene has CDR1 LNHDA and CDR2 SQIVND (reference sequence). The V and J ends lost 3 bases and 3 bases respectively, with 8 bases between them. DNA of the CDR3: TGTGCCAGTAGTATCCGGTTCGACTATGGCTACACCTTC. Translated, it gives CASSIRFDYGYTF.

This clone was observed a few times. The V call is TRBV9, the J call TRBJ2-1; D not resolved. CDR1 is SGDLS, CDR2 YYNGEE, per germline. V was pared by 0 bases and J by 2 bases, with 9 bases between. The CDR3 totals 15 residues. The CDR3 loop is CASSVDPTPYNEQFF. The CDR3, as DNA: TGTGCCAGCAGCGTAGATCCCACTCCCTACAATGAGCAGTTCTTC. Together with reference TRBV9 and TRBJ2-1, the CDR3 gives the full variable domain: DSGVTQTPKHLITATGQRVTLRCSPRSGDLSVYWYQQSLDQGLQFLIQYYNGEERAKGNILERFSAQQFPDLHSELNLSSLELGDSALYFCASSVDPTPYNEQFFGPGTRLTVL.

The chain is built from TRBV9 and TRBJ2-5; D perhaps matches TRBD2 (6 bases). The CDR3 covers 16 residues. CDR1 is SGDLS and CDR2 is YYNGEE in the germline V gene. The V end was cut by 6 bases, the J end by 4 bases, with 22 bases between. CDR3 protein: CASNRAGPPTGETQYF. In nucleotides, the CDR3 is TGTGCCAGCAATCGGGCGGGACCCCCGACCGGAGAGACCCAGTACTTC.

The chain couples TRBV19 to TRBJ2-2; D is unresolved. The CDR3 extends over 15 amino acids. Trimming cost V 3 bases and J 7 bases, with 15 bases left between them. Per the germline V gene, CDR1 is LNHDA and CDR2 is SQIVND (reference sequence). CDR3 nucleotides: TGTGCCAGTAGTATCCTTTCGGGTCCGGACGGGGAGCTGTTTTTT. It translates to CASSILSGPDGELFF.

This chain connects TRBV27 to TRBJ2-1, with a tentative D call TRBD1 (6 bases). V lost 5 bases, J lost 4 bases, and 18 bases lay in between. The CDR3 extends over 16 amino acids. CDR1 MNHEY and CDR2 SMNVEV come from the germline V gene (reference sequence). The CDR3: CASSNRALPGYNEQFF. The CDR3 nucleotides read TGTGCCAGCAGTAACAGGGCTCTTCCTGGGTACAATGAGCAGTTCTTC.

The chain couples TRBV10-3 to TRBJ2-7; TRBD2 might be the D (6 bases). There are 13 residues in the CDR3. Per the germline V gene, CDR1 is ENHRY and CDR2 is SYGVKD. V was cut by 0 bases and J by 5 bases, with 8 bases left in between. The CDR3 nucleotides read TGTGCCATCAGTGAGTCGGAGGGGAACGAGCAGTACTTC. This sequence encodes CAISESEGNEQYF.

The gene calls are TRBV27 and TRBJ2-5; D unclear. CDR1 and CDR2 (germline): MNHEY, SMNVEV (reference sequence). The CDR3 runs 13 residues. Trimming removed 4 bases at V and 1 base at J, with 7 bases between. CDR3 in DNA: TGTGCCAGCAGTTCAAAGCTCCAAGAGACCCAGTACTTC. It encodes CASSSKLQETQYF.

This clone was found a few times. V is TRBV11-1 and J is TRBJ2-2; 8 nucleotides line up with TRBD2. In germline, CDR1 is SGHAT, CDR2 FQDESV (reference sequence). Trimming took 5 bases from V and 5 from J; bases not matched to a gene: 7. The length of the CDR3 is 15 residues. CDR3 loop: CASSAGVAGTGELFF. The CDR3 nucleotides are TGTGCCAGCAGCGCTGGGGTAGCGGGGACCGGGGAGCTGTTTTTT.

The genes are TRBV30 and TRBJ2-3; D might be TRBD2 (7 bases). The CDR3 totals 14 residues. Germline V gives CDR1 GTSNPN, CDR2 SVGIG (reference sequence). Trimming removed 8 bases from V and 0 bases from J, with 15 bases in between. The CDR3 sequence is CARGAAKSTDTQYF. CDR3 sequence (DNA): TGTGCCCGGGGGGCAGCCAAGAGCACAGATACGCAGTATTTT.

The chain recombines TRBV28 with TRBJ2-1; D is uncertain. Germline CDR1 and CDR2: MDHEN and SYDVKM. The CDR3 has 12 amino acids. The V and J ends lost 2 bases and 9 bases respectively, with 8 bases between them. The CDR3 here is CASSLRSGEQFF. For the CDR3, the DNA is TGTGCCAGCAGTTTAAGATCGGGTGAGCAGTTCTTC. Full variable domain (rest looked up from reference TRBV28 and TRBJ2-1): DVKVTQSSRYLVKRTGEKVFLECVQDMDHENMFWYRQDPGLGLRLIYFSYDVKMKEKGDIPEGYSVSREKKERFSLILESASTNQTSMYLCASSLRSGEQFFGPGTRLTVL.

On this clone: Compared with germline, one end of the junction differs, possibly owing to a read error. J is TRBJ2-3 and V is TRBV7-7; D gene unclear. Germline loops: CDR1 SSHAT, CDR2 FNYEAQ (reference sequence). The CDR3 sequence is 15 residues long. The CDR3 DNA reads TGTGCTAGCAGCCCACAGAGGCTAATCGCAGATACGCAGTATTTT. It encodes CASSPQRLIADTQYF.

CDR3 bases: TGCGCCAGCAGCCAAGCGGCGGCCGTTTATGAAACAGACATTCAGTACTTC. It encodes CASSQAAAVYETDIQYF. The chain carries TRBV4-1 and TRBJ2-4; D unclear. Between the trimmed V and J ends, which lost 1 base and 8 bases, there was a span of 21 bases. CDR3 length: 17 residues. Germline CDR1 MGHRA, CDR2 YSYEKL.

This clone was recorded a few times. This sequence joins TRBV28 and TRBJ2-7; D possibly corresponds to TRBD1 (6 bases). The V end was cut by 10 bases, the J end by 0 bases, with 13 bases between. The CDR3 spans 13 residues. Germline assignment: CDR1 MDHEN and CDR2 SYDVKM. This chain's CDR3 is CATGTRSSYEQYF. In DNA form, the CDR3 reads TGTGCCACCGGGACAAGGAGCTCCTACGAGCAGTACTTC.

The J gene is TRBJ2-1, the V gene TRBV7-9, with D possibly being TRBD1 (6 bases). This CDR3 contains 13 residues. The germline gives CDR1 SEHNR, CDR2 FQNEAQ (reference sequence). Trimming took off 6 bases at V and 4 bases at J, with 10 bases between the two ends. Here the CDR3 DNA reads TGTGCCAGCAGAAAGGGGGATTACAATGAGCAGTTCTTC. This codes for CASRKGDYNEQFF. The variable domain in full, with the rest retrieved from reference TRBV7-9 and TRBJ2-1, is DTGVSQNPRHKITKRGQNVTFRCDPISEHNRLYWYRQTLGQGPEFLTYFQNEAQLEKSRLLSDRFSAERPKGSFSTLEIQRTEQGDSAMYLCASRKGDYNEQFFGPGTRLTVL.

This clone was counted ten times or more. The chain couples TRBV25-1 to TRBJ2-1, with 11 bases identical to TRBD2. There are 14 residues in the CDR3. Unmatched junction bases numbered 4, after V lost 8 bases and J lost 4 bases. From germline, CDR1 is MGHDK and CDR2 SYGVNS. The DNA for the CDR3 is TGTGCCAGCTCTGGGACTAGCGGTTACAATGAGCAGTTCTTC. It specifies CASSGTSGYNEQFF.

This clone was counted many times. This rearrangement joins TRBV5-1 to TRBJ2-5, with 9 bases fitting TRBD1. This CDR3 has 15 amino acids. V lost 4 bases and J lost 4; bases outside the gene matches: 8. Germline CDR1 SGHRS, CDR2 YFSETQ. The CDR3 sequence is CASSPGQGVVETQYF. The DNA of the CDR3 is TGCGCCAGCAGCCCGGGACAGGGAGTAGTAGAGACCCAGTACTTC. Looking up the rest from reference TRBV5-1 and TRBJ2-5 gives the full variable domain: KAGVTQTPRYLIKTRGQQVTLSCSPISGHRSVSWYQQTPGQGLQFLFEYFSETQRNKGNFPGRFSGRQFSNSRSEMNVSTLELGDSALYLCASSPGQGVVETQYFGPGTRLLVL.

This chain uses TRBV7-9 with TRBJ2-7, with D tentatively TRBD2 (6 bases). The V gene's germline CDR1 is SEHNR and CDR2 FQNEAQ (reference sequence). The CDR3 loop spans 16 amino acids. The ends were cut back, 2 bases at V and 1 base at J, with 15 bases in the middle. Written as DNA, the CDR3 is TGTGCCAGCAGCTTATTGAAGGAGGGGTCTTCCTACGAGCAGTACTTC. Its protein is CASSLLKEGSSYEQYF.

This clone was counted only a few times. The rearrangement links TRBV2 to TRBJ2-5; unclear D gene. V gave up 2 bases and J gave up 13 bases, with 20 bases separating them. Germline loops: CDR1 SNHLY, CDR2 FYNNEI. The CDR3 spans 14 residues. CDR3 region: CASSEKDAVFSMYF. The DNA for the CDR3 is TGTGCCAGCAGTGAAAAGGACGCCGTCTTTAGTATGTACTTC. The full variable domain, completed using reference TRBV2 and TRBJ2-5, is EPEVTQTPSHQVTQMGQEVILRCVPISNHLYFYWYRQILGQKVEFLVSFYNNEISEKSEIFDDQFSVERPDGSNFTLKIRSTKLEDSAMYFCASSEKDAVFSMYFGPGTRLLVL.

This sequence joins TRBV14 and TRBJ2-2; no reliable D call. V lost 5 bases and J 7 bases, leaving 11 bases between the germline ends. Germline-derived CDR1 and CDR2 are SGHDN and FVKESK. CDR3 size: 13 residues. CDR3 in DNA: TGTGCCAGCAGCTTTTTGGTGAACGGGGAGCTGTTTTTT. Its protein is CASSFLVNGELFF.

This clone has just one count. The CDR3 nucleotides are TGTGCCAGCAGCTTAGAGGGAGCTGAAGCTTTCTTT. This codes for CASSLEGAEAFF. The chain carries TRBV11-2 and TRBJ1-1; D is undetermined. The CDR3 length is 12 residues. CDR1 SGHAT and CDR2 FQNNGV come from the germline V gene. V gave up 0 bases and J gave up 6 bases, with 5 bases separating them.